This TCR beta chain was captured by sequencing in a study of control samples from healthy donors and cancer patients. Germline CDR1 is SEHNR and CDR2 is FQNEAQ (reference sequence). V lost 5 bases and J lost 6, with 15 bases in between. This CDR3 has 14 residues. Clones were read by immunoSEQ multiplex PCR, and TCRdb kept only the in-frame ones, dropping some. The sample holds 120,000 to 150,000 clones; under 95% are singletons and the top ten take around 13%. The chain employs TRBV7-9 and TRBJ2-3; no reliable D call. Sequencing was carried out using blood. The sequence came from a man aged 40-49 years in good health. The CDR3 nucleotides read TGTGCCAGCAGCCGTACGGCGGCTATGGATACGCAGTATTTT. Residues: CASSRTAAMDTQYF.